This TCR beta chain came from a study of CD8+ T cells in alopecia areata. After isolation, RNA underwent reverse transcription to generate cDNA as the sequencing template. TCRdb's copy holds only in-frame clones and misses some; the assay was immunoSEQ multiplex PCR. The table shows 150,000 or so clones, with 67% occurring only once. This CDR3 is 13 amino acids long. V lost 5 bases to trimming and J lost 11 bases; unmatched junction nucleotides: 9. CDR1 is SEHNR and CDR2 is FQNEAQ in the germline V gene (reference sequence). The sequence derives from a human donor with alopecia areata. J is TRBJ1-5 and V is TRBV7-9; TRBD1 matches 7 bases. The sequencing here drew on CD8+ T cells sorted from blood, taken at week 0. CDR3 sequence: CASSGPGDRAQHF. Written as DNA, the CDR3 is TGTGCCAGCAGCGGCCCTGGCGACAGGGCCCAGCATTTT.